This T cell receptor (beta chain) was retrieved from a study of human T cells and chemical hapten exposure. Looking at the study overall: There were weekly diphenylcyclopropenone doses to the scalp for patients throughout the roughly 24-week study. Patch testing was performed with 0.01% DPC on the upper back, with reading at 6 days. Study observations and caveats: A positive correlation with patch test score was shown by PT1 expanded TCR counts.

MiXCR, run by TCRdb on the RACE reads, gives a single entry per CDR3 protein. Of approximately 110,000 distinct CDR3 sequences detected, approximately 10% appear once; the ten largest clones hold under 4.5%. The time point here: patch test 1, 2 weeks after DPC sensitization. Specified treatment: therapeutic diphenylcyclopropenone sensitization with weekly scalp DPC. This clonotype was recorded a few times. Its antigen remains unknown. The germline V gene has CDR1 MNHEY and CDR2 SVGAGI. This CDR3 spans 14 amino acids. V was pared by 2 bases and J by 9 bases, with 6 bases of the junction left unmatched. The gene calls are TRBV6-5 and TRBJ2-1, with 8 bases aligning to TRBD2. Here the sequenced sample was whole blood, taken in connection with sensitization to the hapten diphenylcyclopropenone (DPC). The TCR sequence derives from a woman between 40 and 50 years old with alopecia areata. Some clones in this sample may be carry-over from other donors' samples. The CDR3 bases are TGTGCCAGCAGTTACGTAGGACTAGCCGGTGAGCAGTTCTTC. Translating it yields CASSYVGLAGEQFF.